The 20 T cell receptor beta chains listed next were all sequenced from one sample in a study of T cell responses to AZD1222 COVID-19 vaccine. This table comes from immunoSEQ multiplex PCR, and its TCRdb copy is limited to in-frame clones, with some not included. The table has some 150,000 clones, roughly 87% seen once. The sequencing used peripheral blood, collected 28 days after the second AZD1222 dose. Every receptor here comes from an adult who received the AZD1222 COVID-19 vaccine.

The chain uses TRBV6-5 and TRBJ1-3; D remains ambiguous. The length of the CDR3 is 16 residues. Trimming cost V 3 bases and J 2 bases, with 14 bases left between them. Per the germline V gene, CDR1 is MNHEY and CDR2 is SVGAGI. The CDR3 DNA follows: TGTGCCAGCAGTTATCTCCCCCCGGGAACTGGAAACACCATATATTTT. It specifies CASSYLPPGTGNTIYF.

This clone was seen only once. The chain couples TRBV19 to TRBJ2-1, with no clear D. Trimming shortened V by 5 bases and J by 3 bases, and 8 bases separated the two germline ends. CDR1 LNHDA and CDR2 SQIVND come from the germline V gene (reference sequence). CDR3 length: 13 amino acids. In DNA, the CDR3 is TGTGCCAGTAGTTATGGTCTCTACAATGAGCAGTTCTTC. Its protein is CASSYGLYNEQFF. Full variable domain (remainder filled in from reference TRBV19 and TRBJ2-1): DGGITQSPKYLFRKEGQNVTLSCEQNLNHDAMYWYRQDPGQGLRLIYYSQIVNDFQKGDIAEGYSVSREKKESFPLTVTSAQKNPTAFYLCASSYGLYNEQFFGPGTRLTVL.

J is TRBJ2-3 and V is TRBV7-2; D remains ambiguous. The length of the CDR3 is 15 residues. The V gene's germline CDR1 is SGHTA and CDR2 FQGNSA. Trimming left V 0 bases short and J 3 bases short, with 10 bases between. The CDR3 protein is CASSLASPPTDTQYF. CDR3 sequence (DNA): TGTGCCAGCAGCTTAGCTAGCCCCCCGACAGATACGCAGTATTTT.

The V gene is TRBV11-2, the J gene TRBJ1-2, with TRBD1 matching over 7 bases. The germline CDR1 and CDR2 sequences are SGHAT and FQNNGV. The CDR3 is 17 residues long. Trimming cost V 2 bases and J 5 bases; bases outside gene matches: 14. This chain's CDR3 is CASSLNPSERGRYGYTF. In DNA form, the CDR3 reads TGTGCCAGCAGCTTAAACCCCTCGGAGAGGGGGCGTTATGGCTACACCTTC. Based on the CDR3 plus reference TRBV11-2 and TRBJ1-2, the full variable domain is EAGVAQSPRYKIIEKRQSVAFWCNPISGHATLYWYQQILGQGPKLLIQFQNNGVVDDSQLPKDRFSAERLKGVDSTLKIQPAKLEDSAVYLCASSLNPSERGRYGYTFGSGTRLTVV.

The V and J genes are TRBV19 and TRBJ2-2; either TRBD1 or TRBD2 may supply D (7 bases each). Trimming cost V 9 bases and J 5 bases, with 16 bases left between them. The CDR3 length is 14 residues. In germline, CDR1 is LNHDA, CDR2 SQIVND (reference sequence). The CDR3, as DNA: TGTGCCAGCCGGAGGGAGGGGGCGACCGGGGAGCTGTTTTTT. Protein product: CASRREGATGELFF.

The chain recombines TRBV7-9 with TRBJ2-5; 7 bases are shared with TRBD2. The V gene end was trimmed by 3 bases and the J gene end by 4 bases; junction bases not matched to a gene: 8. This CDR3 is built from 15 residues. The germline V gene encodes CDR1 SEHNR and CDR2 FQNEAQ (reference sequence). The CDR3 DNA reads TGTGCCAGCAGCTTTGGCGGGAGAAGGGGAGAGACCCAGTACTTC. It codes for CASSFGGRRGETQYF.

The rearrangement uses TRBV24-1 and TRBJ1-2; no firm D call. The CDR3 length is 16 residues. The V and J ends lost 4 bases and 0 bases respectively, with 14 bases between them. Looked up from germline, CDR1 is KGHDR and CDR2 is SFDVKD. CDR3 coding DNA: TGTGCCACCAGTGACCCGACCGCAAAAGCTAACTATGGCTACACCTTC. Its protein product is CATSDPTAKANYGYTF.

The chain recombines TRBV7-6 with TRBJ2-1; no clear D. Germline-derived CDR1 and CDR2 are SGHVS and FNYEAQ. The CDR3 covers 15 residues. The V end was cut by 3 bases, the J end by 2 bases, with 11 bases between. For the CDR3, the DNA is TGTGCCAGCAGCTTTGGTCGAGGCCCCTACAATGAGCAGTTCTTC. Translation gives CASSFGRGPYNEQFF. Drawing the rest from reference TRBV7-6 and TRBJ2-1, the complete variable domain is GAGVSQSPRYKVTKRGQDVALRCDPISGHVSLYWYRQALGQGPEFLTYFNYEAQQDKSGLPNDRFSAERPEGSISTLTIQRTEQRDSAMYRCASSFGRGPYNEQFFGPGTRLTVL.

The rearrangement links TRBV5-8 to TRBJ2-1; D is possibly TRBD1 or TRBD2 (5 bases each). The ends were cut back, 5 bases at V and 3 bases at J, with 12 bases in the middle. The CDR3 sequence is 14 residues long. The germline gives CDR1 SGHTS, CDR2 YDEGEE. The CDR3 sequence is CASRNGTVYNEQFF. The CDR3 DNA reads TGTGCCAGCAGAAACGGGACGGTCTACAATGAGCAGTTCTTC. Complete variable domain (other parts from reference TRBV5-8 and TRBJ2-1): EAGVTQSPTHLIKTRGQQATLRCSPISGHTSVYWYQQALGLGLQFLLWYDEGEERNRGNFPPRFSGRQFPNYSSELNVNALELEDSALYLCASRNGTVYNEQFFGPGTRLTVL.

The chain links TRBV13 to TRBJ2-3; no definite D call. CDR1 is PRHDT, CDR2 FYEKMQ, per germline (reference sequence). V was pared by 1 base and J by 5 bases, with 10 bases between. CDR3 length: 14 amino acids. CDR3 nucleotide sequence: TGTGCCAGCAGCTTAGCGGCGGTCATAGATACGCAGTATTTT. This translates into CASSLAAVIDTQYF.

V and J are TRBV30 and TRBJ1-2; D perhaps matches TRBD1 (5 bases). Germline V CDR1 and CDR2: GTSNPN, SVGIG (reference sequence). This CDR3 has 14 amino acids. V lost 3 bases and J lost 3, with 14 bases in between. CDR3 residues: CAWSIQGFHYGYTF. The DNA of the CDR3 is TGTGCCTGGAGCATTCAGGGCTTCCACTATGGCTACACCTTC.

The chain carries TRBV13 and TRBJ1-2; D possibly corresponds to TRBD1 (5 bases). This CDR3 comprises 16 residues. CDR1 and CDR2 from the germline V gene are PRHDT and FYEKMQ (reference sequence). Between the trimmed V and J ends, which lost 4 bases and 2 bases, there was a span of 17 bases. DNA of the CDR3: TGTGCCAGCAGCTCGACATGGGGCGACTCCAACTATGGCTACACCTTC. Translated: CASSSTWGDSNYGYTF.

This chain uses TRBV3-1 (or the pseudogene TRBV3-2) with TRBJ2-5; TRBD2 aligns across 7 bases. V trimming: 4 bases; J trimming: 4 bases; junction bases outside the gene matches: 3. CDR1 is LGHDT and CDR2 is YNNKEL in the germline V gene (reference sequence). CDR3 length: 13 amino acids. The CDR3 sequence: CASSPREVETQYF. CDR3 nucleotides: TGTGCCAGCAGCCCCCGGGAGGTAGAGACCCAGTACTTC.

CDR3 protein: CASSPPWAGGSNTEAFF. CDR3 in DNA: TGTGCCAGCTCACCACCATGGGCAGGGGGCTCGAACACTGAAGCTTTCTTT. J is TRBJ1-1 and V is TRBV18; 8 bases fit TRBD1. The V gene end was trimmed by 0 bases and the J gene end by 1 base; junction bases not matched to a gene: 7. Per the germline V gene, CDR1 is KGHSH and CDR2 is LQKENI. The CDR3 contains 17 residues. The full variable domain, its missing parts supplied by reference TRBV18 and TRBJ1-1, is NAGVMQNPRHLVRRRGQEARLRCSPMKGHSHVYWYRQLPEEGLKFMVYLQKENIIDESGMPKERFSAEFPKEGPSILRIQQVVRGDSAAYFCASSPPWAGGSNTEAFFGQGTRLTVV.

This chain uses TRBV10-3 with TRBJ2-5, with D maybe TRBD2 (5 bases). CDR3 length: 13 amino acids. The ends were cut back, 6 bases at V and 2 bases at J, with 10 bases in the middle. The germline gives CDR1 ENHRY, CDR2 SYGVKD. The CDR3 coding sequence is TGTGCCATCAGAGAAGCGGTACAAGAGACCCAGTACTTC. Translated, it gives CAIREAVQETQYF.

The rearrangement uses TRBV5-4 and TRBJ1-2; D gene ambiguous. The germline V and J ends were trimmed by 0 bases and 0 bases, with 15 bases remaining between them. CDR3 length: 17 residues. Germline CDR1 and CDR2: SGHNT and YYREEE (reference sequence). The CDR3 protein is CASSLAVLSSTNYGYTF. CDR3 bases: TGTGCCAGCAGCTTGGCCGTCTTAAGCTCCACTAACTATGGCTACACCTTC.

Note on this clone: Other nucleotide sequences from this sample produce the same CDR3. The chain recombines TRBV24-1 with TRBJ1-2; unclear D gene. Germline CDR1 and CDR2: KGHDR and SFDVKD. The CDR3 totals 11 residues. Between the trimmed V and J ends, which lost 2 bases and 4 bases, there was a span of 1 base. The CDR3 region has the DNA TGTGCCACCAGTGATTCCTATGGCTACACCTTC. Translation: CATSDSYGYTF.

This chain links TRBV7-2 with TRBJ1-2; no definite D call. The germline gives CDR1 SGHTA, CDR2 FQGNSA. V shed 3 bases and J shed 8 bases, with 7 bases lying between them. This CDR3 has 11 amino acids. The CDR3 spells CASSFDRGYTF. The CDR3, as DNA: TGTGCCAGCAGCTTTGACCGAGGCTACACCTTC.

The rearrangement joins TRBV7-9 to TRBJ1-3; D unresolved. This CDR3 region has 14 residues. Germline loops: CDR1 SEHNR, CDR2 FQNEAQ (reference sequence). V lost 4 bases, J lost 11 bases, and 18 bases lay in between. CDR3: CASSSARTPGAIYF. CDR3 bases: TGTGCCAGCAGCTCCGCCAGGACTCCCGGCGCCATATATTTT.

This clone showed up just a few times. This sequence joins TRBV12-5 and TRBJ1-1, with no clear D. Trimming shortened V by 2 bases and J by 1 base, and 8 bases separated the two germline ends. The V gene's germline CDR1 is LGHNT and CDR2 FRNRAP. CDR3 size: 14 residues. The CDR3: CASGLSSGNTEAFF. In DNA form, the CDR3 reads TGTGCTAGTGGTTTGAGTAGCGGGAACACTGAAGCTTTCTTT.